The 22 T cell receptor beta chains reported below all come from one sample, sequenced in a study of T cell changes during pregnancy in multiple sclerosis. The method was immunoSEQ multiplex PCR; TCRdb's version includes in-frame clones alone and lacks a portion of them. The sample contains 85,000 to 90,000 clones, over 85% of which appear only once. Sequenced here: peripheral blood, sampled after pregnancy. The source of these receptors is a female donor in good health, enrolled as a control in a pregnancy study.

The chain carries TRBV19 and TRBJ1-5; D gene uncertain. This CDR3 is 13 amino acids long. Trimming removed 3 bases at V and 5 bases at J, with 8 bases between. Looked up from germline, CDR1 is LNHDA and CDR2 is SQIVND (reference sequence). The CDR3 region has the DNA TGTGCCAGTAGTATTAAGCGGGATCAGCCCCAGCATTTT. Amino acid sequence: CASSIKRDQPQHF.

The chain is built from TRBV5-1 and TRBJ2-3; D might be TRBD2 (5 bases). Deletions cut 0 bases from V and 0 bases from J, with 5 bases between. This CDR3 contains 14 residues. Germline loops: CDR1 SGHRS, CDR2 YFSETQ. For the CDR3, the DNA is TGCGCCAGCAGCTTGGAGCGGAGCACAGATACGCAGTATTTT. Translation gives CASSLERSTDTQYF.

The chain is built from TRBV29-1 and TRBJ2-1, with 7 bases aligning to TRBD2. The length of the CDR3 is 15 residues. Germline values: CDR1 SQVTM, CDR2 ANQGSEA. V trimming: 7 bases; J trimming: 2 bases; junction bases outside the gene matches: 11. CDR3 in DNA: TGCAGCGGGGGAGCGGGCGGGAGAACCTACAATGAGCAGTTCTTC. It yields the protein CSGGAGGRTYNEQFF.

DNA of the CDR3: TGTGCCACCAGCAGAGATGGTGCAGGCCCCTACGAGCAGTACTTC. Protein: CATSRDGAGPYEQYF. The V call is TRBV15, the J call TRBJ2-7; D gene unclear. Trimming removed 0 bases at V and 2 bases at J, with 11 bases between. This CDR3 spans 15 amino acids. Germline V gene lookup returns CDR1 LNHNV and CDR2 YYDKDF (reference sequence). Supplemented by reference TRBV15 and TRBJ2-7, the full variable domain reads DAMVIQNPRYQVTQFGKPVTLSCSQTLNHNVMYWYQQKSSQAPKLLFHYYDKDFNNEADTPDNFQSRRPNTSFCFLDIRSPGLGDTAMYLCATSRDGAGPYEQYFGPGTRLTVT.

This chain uses TRBV5-1 with TRBJ1-2; maybe TRBD1 (6 bases). Germline assignment: CDR1 SGHRS and CDR2 YFSETQ. The CDR3 is made up of 13 amino acids. V gave up 7 bases and J gave up 5 bases, with 15 bases separating them. CDR3 sequence: CASGGGAGYGYTF. CDR3 in DNA: TGCGCCAGCGGCGGGGGGGCTGGTTATGGCTACACCTTC. Filled out from reference TRBV5-1 and TRBJ1-2, the complete variable domain reads KAGVTQTPRYLIKTRGQQVTLSCSPISGHRSVSWYQQTPGQGLQFLFEYFSETQRNKGNFPGRFSGRQFSNSRSEMNVSTLELGDSALYLCASGGGAGYGYTFGSGTRLTVV.

The chain couples TRBV6-4 to TRBJ2-7; TRBD2 matches 9 bases. With 5 bases clipped from V and 3 bases from J, the junction kept 8 bases outside the gene matches. Looked up from germline, CDR1 is MRHNA and CDR2 is SNTAGT. The CDR3 totals 15 residues. CDR3 nucleotide sequence: TGTGCCAGCAGTTTCAAGACTAGCGGATGCTACGAGCAGTACTTC. It is translated as CASSFKTSGCYEQYF.

This clone was observed once. The gene calls are TRBV28 and TRBJ2-5, with 7 bases identical to TRBD2. Germline-derived CDR1 and CDR2 are MDHEN and SYDVKM. This CDR3 comprises 14 residues. J lost 3 bases, V lost 1 base, and 2 bases had no gene match. Here the CDR3 reads CASSLLGLKETQYF. The CDR3 bases are TGTGCCAGCAGTTTATTGGGACTAAAAGAGACCCAGTACTTC.

V and J are TRBV19 and TRBJ1-1; D is perhaps TRBD1 (6 bases). Germline V gene data show CDR1 as LNHDA and CDR2 as SQIVND (reference sequence). The CDR3 runs 15 residues. The V end lost 3 bases, the J end lost 1 base, and 12 bases lay between the germline ends. The DNA of the CDR3 is TGTGCCAGTAGTATCTATGGCAGGGGGAACACTGAAGCTTTCTTT. It is translated as CASSIYGRGNTEAFF.

V gene TRBV27 combines with J gene TRBJ2-7; 8 bases are shared with TRBD2. CDR3 length: 14 amino acids. Germline V gene lookup returns CDR1 MNHEY and CDR2 SMNVEV (reference sequence). With 8 bases clipped from V and 3 bases from J, the junction kept 9 bases outside the gene matches. CDR3 amino acids: CASSSGTRHYEQYF. The CDR3 DNA follows: TGTGCCAGCTCTTCCGGGACTAGACACTACGAGCAGTACTTC.

This rearrangement joins TRBV18 to TRBJ1-5; TRBD1 matches at 7 bases. Germline V CDR1 and CDR2: KGHSH, LQKENI. The CDR3 has 14 amino acids. Trimming at V came to 3 bases and at J to 3 bases, leaving 2 bases not matched to a gene. CDR3 bases: TGTGCCAGCTCACCCGGACAGGACAATCAGCCCCAGCATTTT. Translating gives CASSPGQDNQPQHF. The complete variable domain, with remaining parts taken from reference TRBV18 and TRBJ1-5, reads NAGVMQNPRHLVRRRGQEARLRCSPMKGHSHVYWYRQLPEEGLKFMVYLQKENIIDESGMPKERFSAEFPKEGPSILRIQQVVRGDSAAYFCASSPGQDNQPQHFGDGTRLSIL.

The chain employs TRBV5-8 and TRBJ2-7, with TRBD2 as a possible D gene (6 bases). The V gene lost 1 base and the J gene lost 2 bases, with 16 bases spanning the gap. This CDR3 is built from 16 residues. Germline V CDR1 and CDR2: SGHTS, YDEGEE. CDR3 sequence (DNA): TGTGCCAGCAGCTTGCGGCGAGGCGGGGAAACCTACGAGCAGTACTTC. Its protein product is CASSLRRGGETYEQYF.

The V call is TRBV5-1, the J call TRBJ1-4; 9 positions match TRBD1. The V gene's germline CDR1 is SGHRS and CDR2 YFSETQ. The CDR3 runs 14 residues. V dropped 5 bases and J dropped 5; count of bases not matched to a gene: 4. CDR3: CASRPGTGNEKLFF. In nucleotides, the CDR3 is TGCGCCAGCAGGCCCGGGACAGGGAATGAAAAACTGTTTTTT. Based on the CDR3 plus reference TRBV5-1 and TRBJ1-4, the full variable domain is KAGVTQTPRYLIKTRGQQVTLSCSPISGHRSVSWYQQTPGQGLQFLFEYFSETQRNKGNFPGRFSGRQFSNSRSEMNVSTLELGDSALYLCASRPGTGNEKLFFGSGTQLSVL.

The chain employs TRBV20-1 and TRBJ2-3; D is perhaps TRBD1 (6 bases). The V gene's germline CDR1 is DFQATT and CDR2 SNEGSKA (reference sequence). This CDR3 comprises 11 residues. Trimming removed 5 bases at V and 8 bases at J, with 11 bases between. The CDR3 spells CSAPGDTTQYF. CDR3 coding DNA: TGCAGTGCTCCAGGGGACACTACGCAGTATTTT.

This chain connects TRBV6-5 to TRBJ1-5; a possible D gene is TRBD1 (6 bases). There are 16 residues in the CDR3. The germline V gene has CDR1 MNHEY and CDR2 SVGAGI. Between the trimmed V and J ends, which lost 2 bases and 4 bases, there was a span of 15 bases. The CDR3 DNA reads TGTGCCAGCAGTTACAACAGGGTTTCCCCTAATCAGCCCCAGCATTTT. Translating gives CASSYNRVSPNQPQHF.

This clone has just one count. The chain uses TRBV10-2 and TRBJ2-6; D is perhaps TRBD1 (6 bases). The CDR3 has 15 residues. V was shortened by 6 bases and J by 0 bases, with 9 bases between the two germline ends. Germline CDR1 WSHSY, CDR2 SAAADI. The chain's CDR3 is CASRPGHSGANVLTF. The DNA for the CDR3 is TGCGCCAGCAGACCGGGACACTCTGGGGCCAACGTCCTGACTTTC.

The V and J genes are TRBV6-5 and TRBJ1-2, with D unresolved. The CDR3 runs 14 residues. Germline-derived CDR1 and CDR2 are MNHEY and SVGAGI. V gave up 0 bases and J gave up 8 bases, with 13 bases separating them. The CDR3 protein is CASSYSGNPGGYTF. The CDR3 nucleotides read TGTGCCAGCAGTTACTCCGGGAACCCGGGAGGCTACACCTTC.

Here the CDR3 DNA reads TGTGCCAGCAGCTTAATGGGGGGGGGAACGACTAATGAAAAACTGTTTTTT. Protein sequence: CASSLMGGGTTNEKLFF. J is TRBJ1-4 and V is TRBV7-9; D may be TRBD1 (5 bases). This CDR3 spans 17 amino acids. CDR1 is SEHNR, CDR2 FQNEAQ, per germline (reference sequence). The ends were cut back, 2 bases at V and 2 bases at J, with 15 bases in the middle. Variable domain in full (rest from reference TRBV7-9 and TRBJ1-4): DTGVSQNPRHKITKRGQNVTFRCDPISEHNRLYWYRQTLGQGPEFLTYFQNEAQLEKSRLLSDRFSAERPKGSFSTLEIQRTEQGDSAMYLCASSLMGGGTTNEKLFFGSGTQLSVL.

The rearrangement joins TRBV7-2 to TRBJ1-1, with 12 bases identical to TRBD1. CDR1 is SGHTA and CDR2 is FQGNSA in the germline V gene. The trim removed 1 base at V and 4 bases at J, leaving 7 bases unmatched. The CDR3 spans 17 residues. This CDR3 reads CASSLGGTGGGSTEAFF. CDR3 bases: TGTGCCAGCAGCTTAGGTGGGACAGGGGGCGGGAGCACTGAAGCTTTCTTT.

The chain employs TRBV30 and TRBJ2-2, with no clear D. The germline V and J ends were trimmed by 4 bases and 6 bases, with 12 bases remaining between them. CDR3 length: 13 residues. Per the germline V gene, CDR1 is GTSNPN and CDR2 is SVGIG (reference sequence). Here the CDR3 DNA reads TGTGCCTGGATAGAGAGGATGCCCGGGGAGCTGTTTTTT. The encoded protein is CAWIERMPGELFF.

Note on this clone: At the DNA level, this CDR3 is encoded by other sequences in the same sample as well. The chain joins TRBV6-1 to TRBJ2-7, with 7 bases identical to TRBD2. The CDR3 runs 14 residues. From germline, CDR1 is MNHNS and CDR2 SASEGT. The V segment lost 3 bases and the J segment 2 bases; nucleotides outside the gene matches: 4. The CDR3 sequence is CASSEGGDPYEQYF. The CDR3 nucleotides read TGTGCCAGCAGTGAGGGGGGGGACCCCTACGAGCAGTACTTC.

The chain couples TRBV11-2 to TRBJ2-7; D unclear. Trimming took off 0 bases at V and 5 bases at J, with 8 bases between the two ends. The CDR3 contains 13 residues. CDR1 is SGHAT, CDR2 FQNNGV, per germline. CDR3 residues: CASSLDLWHEQYF. DNA for the CDR3: TGTGCCAGCAGCTTAGATCTTTGGCACGAGCAGTACTTC. Complete variable domain (other parts from reference TRBV11-2 and TRBJ2-7): EAGVAQSPRYKIIEKRQSVAFWCNPISGHATLYWYQQILGQGPKLLIQFQNNGVVDDSQLPKDRFSAERLKGVDSTLKIQPAKLEDSAVYLCASSLDLWHEQYFGPGTRLTVT.

V usage is TRBV6-1 and J usage is TRBJ2-5; maybe TRBD2 (6 bases). The CDR3 totals 13 residues. Trimming shortened V by 4 bases and J by 2 bases, and 8 bases separated the two germline ends. Germline V gene lookup returns CDR1 MNHNS and CDR2 SASEGT. CDR3 protein: CASSVSGQETQYF. In DNA, the CDR3 is TGTGCCAGCAGTGTTAGCGGACAAGAGACCCAGTACTTC.